A selection of T cell receptor beta chains follows, all from one sample in a study of cytomegalovirus exposure and HLA in healthy donors. Repertoires were generated with immunoSEQ multiplex PCR, while TCRdb's copy carries only in-frame clones and drops some. The table lists 190,000 or so clones, 70% to 80% of them singletons, with around 0.38% in the top ten. The source material was PBMCs. These receptors were collected from a male donor in good health and CMV-seropositive. Both conserved end residues are part of each CDR3. D genes are given only for firm matches. Only some rows state a clone size, as once, few, many or a class for expanded clones.

j_call | clone_size | d_call | v_call | cdr3_aa | cdr3_nt
TRBJ2-6 | - | - | TRBV29-1 | CSVGPRARTRGANVLTF | TGCAGCGTTGGGCCGAGGGCCCGGACGCGGGGGGCCAACGTCCTGACTTTC
TRBJ2-7 | - | TRBD1 | TRBV4-1 | CASRPAGQGANEQYF | TGCGCCAGCAGACCCGCGGGACAGGGGGCGAACGAGCAGTACTTC
TRBJ2-5 | - | TRBD1 | TRBV9 | CASSAGGEETQYF | TGTGCCAGCAGTGCAGGGGGCGAAGAGACCCAGTACTTC
TRBJ2-7 | - | TRBD1 | TRBV27 | CASSLLGTASYEQYF | TGTGCCAGCAGTTTATTAGGGACAGCGTCCTACGAGCAGTACTTC
TRBJ2-3 | - | - | TRBV7-8 | CASSLVQLTDTQYF | TGTGCCAGCAGCTTAGTCCAACTCACAGATACGCAGTATTTT
TRBJ2-2 | - | - | TRBV7-3 | CASSRGTGELFF | TGTGCCAGCAGCCGGGGCACCGGGGAGCTGTTTTTT
TRBJ2-1 | few | TRBD2 | TRBV7-3 | CASSLSGSDNEQFF | TGTGCCAGCAGCCTAAGCGGGAGCGACAATGAGCAGTTCTTC
TRBJ2-7 | - | TRBD2 | TRBV6-5 | CASSYQRGSYEQYF | TGTGCCAGCAGTTACCAGCGGGGCTCCTACGAGCAGTACTTC
TRBJ1-2 | - | - | TRBV11-2 | CASSLSLTGVYGYTF | TGTGCCAGCAGCTTATCTCTAACGGGGGTGTATGGCTACACCTTC
TRBJ2-7 | - | - | TRBV30 | CARQGGSGEQYF | TGTGCTCGACAGGGAGGTTCGGGTGAGCAGTACTTC
TRBJ2-2 | - | TRBD2 | TRBV7-2 | CASSSTSGMYGELFF | TGTGCCAGCAGCTCCACTAGCGGGATGTACGGGGAGCTGTTTTTT
TRBJ2-6 | few | - | TRBV7-9 | CASSLASLSGANVLTF | TGTGCCAGCAGCTTAGCATCCCTCTCTGGGGCCAACGTCCTGACTTTC
TRBJ2-7 | - | TRBD1 | TRBV7-8 | CASSLAGGQASYEQYF | TGTGCCAGCAGCTTAGCGGGGGGACAGGCGTCTTACGAGCAGTACTTC
TRBJ2-1 | - | - | TRBV6-5 | CASSQTGKVFF | TGTGCCAGCAGCCAAACAGGGAAGGTGTTCTTC
TRBJ1-1 | - | TRBD1 | TRBV7-2 | CASSVDTGDSRWAFF | TGTGCCAGCAGCGTGGATACAGGGGATTCACGATGGGCTTTCTTT
TRBJ2-1 | - | TRBD2 | TRBV4-2 | CASSQETFQRGRSYNEQFF | TGTGCCAGCAGCCAAGAGACTTTCCAGCGGGGCAGGTCCTACAATGAGCAGTTCTTC
TRBJ2-7 | - | TRBD2 | TRBV15 | CATSREGLAGSYEQYF | TGTGCCACCAGCAGGGAAGGACTAGCGGGGAGCTACGAGCAGTACTTC
TRBJ2-7 | few | - | TRBV25-1 | CASSEIAASSYEQYF | TGTGCCAGCAGTGAAATAGCGGCCAGCTCCTACGAGCAGTACTTC
TRBJ1-4 | - | TRBD1 | TRBV7-9 | CASSFLLGGEKLFF | TGTGCCAGCAGCTTTTTATTAGGGGGCGAAAAACTGTTTTTT
TRBJ2-5 | - | TRBD2 | TRBV4-2 | CASSQPGTSGGAVGETQYF | TGTGCCAGCAGCCAACCCGGGACTAGCGGGGGGGCGGTTGGGGAGACCCAGTACTTC